This T cell receptor (beta chain) came from a study of identical twins. Study-wide points: Where out-of-frame alpha sequences were twin-shared, they showed excess low generation probability. Sharing of beta out-of-frame sequences by twins showed a weaker excess. Cord blood beta clonotypes present at high abundance carried fewer insertions; no such pattern appeared in memory repertoires.

As to this clonotype: Its antigen is unknown.

Each CDR3 protein is one row after TCRdb ran MiXCR on the 5' RACE reads. This sample has approximately 240,000 distinct CDR3 sequences, with 11% to 15% found just once. Only healthy Caucasians were enrolled as donors. The clonotype was recovered from a woman aged 18-35 years in good health. The specimen sequenced was memory (CD45RO+) T cells sorted from blood.

CDR3 nucleotide sequence: TGTGCCAGACTAACCGGGACTAGCGCATACAATGAGCAGTTCTTC. This gives the protein CARLTGTSAYNEQFF. This rearrangement joins TRBV19 to TRBJ2-1; 10 positions agree with TRBD2. The CDR3 consists of 15 residues. Trimming at V came to 9 bases and at J to 4 bases, leaving 9 bases not matched to a gene. Germline CDR1 LNHDA, CDR2 SQIVND (reference sequence).